The clone carrying this TCR beta chain was seen a handful of times. Germline values: CDR1 KGHSH, CDR2 LQKENI. This CDR3 has 16 amino acids. The junction had 5 bases not matched to a gene; V was cut back by 2 bases and J by 2 bases. The sample belongs to a study of blood T cells in healthy people across ages. The draw of peripheral blood yielded approximately 10 milliliters from each donor. Together with a sample-barcoded 5' primer, a J-beta primer mix was included in a second PCR lasting about 6 to 11 cycles. Each of the cDNA molecules was tagged by a template-switch adaptor with 12 random nucleotides. MiXCR was run by TCRdb on the 5' RACE reads, yielding one entry per CDR3 protein. The repertoire holds 600,000 to 1,000,000 distinct CDR3 sequences, around a quarter seen once, with more than 3% in the top ten. These data also formed part of another study, on T cells of mothers and their children. That work contributes: Using the M1S primer, the second PCR added sample barcodes along with 2-4 random nucleotides.

The receptor comes from a boy aged 5 to 17 in good health. V usage is TRBV18 and J usage is TRBJ2-7, with TRBD2 matching over 11 bases. The sequenced material came from blood. As DNA, the CDR3 is TGTGCCAGCTCACCATCCCTAGCGGGAGGTCCCTACGAGCAGTACTTC. Its protein product is CASSPSLAGGPYEQYF.